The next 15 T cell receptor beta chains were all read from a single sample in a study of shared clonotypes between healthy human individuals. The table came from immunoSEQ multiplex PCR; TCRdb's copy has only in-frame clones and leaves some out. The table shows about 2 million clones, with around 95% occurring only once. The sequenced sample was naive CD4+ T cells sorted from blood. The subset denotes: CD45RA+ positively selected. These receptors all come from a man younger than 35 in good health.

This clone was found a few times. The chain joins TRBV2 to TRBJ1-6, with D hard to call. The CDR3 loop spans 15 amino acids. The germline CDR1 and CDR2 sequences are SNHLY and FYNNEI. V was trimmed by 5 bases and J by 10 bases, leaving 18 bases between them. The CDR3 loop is CASSNRGGLGSPLHF. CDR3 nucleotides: TGTGCCAGCAGTAACAGAGGAGGGTTGGGATCACCCCTCCACTTT. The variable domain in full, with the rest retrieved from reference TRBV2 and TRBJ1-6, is EPEVTQTPSHQVTQMGQEVILRCVPISNHLYFYWYRQILGQKVEFLVSFYNNEISEKSEIFDDQFSVERPDGSNFTLKIRSTKLEDSAMYFCASSNRGGLGSPLHFGNGTRLTVT.

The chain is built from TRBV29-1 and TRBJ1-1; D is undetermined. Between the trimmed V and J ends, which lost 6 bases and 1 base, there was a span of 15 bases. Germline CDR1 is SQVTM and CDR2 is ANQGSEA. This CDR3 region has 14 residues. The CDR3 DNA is TGCAGCGTAGACCTCATGACGGAGAACACTGAAGCTTTCTTT. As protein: CSVDLMTENTEAFF. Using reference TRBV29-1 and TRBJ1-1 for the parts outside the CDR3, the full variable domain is SAVISQKPSRDICQRGTSLTIQCQVDSQVTMMFWYRQQPGQSLTLIATANQGSEATYESGFVIDKFPISRPNLTFSTLTVSNMSPEDSSIYLCSVDLMTENTEAFFGQGTRLTVV.

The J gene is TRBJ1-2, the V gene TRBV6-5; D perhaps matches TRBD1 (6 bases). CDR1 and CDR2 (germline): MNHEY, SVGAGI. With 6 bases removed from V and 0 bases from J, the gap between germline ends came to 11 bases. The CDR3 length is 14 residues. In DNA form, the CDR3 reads TGTGCCAGCAGGAAACAGGGTACTAACTATGGCTACACCTTC. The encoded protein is CASRKQGTNYGYTF.

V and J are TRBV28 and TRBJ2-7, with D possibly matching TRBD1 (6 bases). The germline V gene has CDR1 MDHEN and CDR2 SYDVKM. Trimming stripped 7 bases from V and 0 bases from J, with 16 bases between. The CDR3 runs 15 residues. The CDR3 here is CASIPSTGSSYEQYF. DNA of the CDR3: TGTGCCAGCATCCCCTCCACAGGGAGCTCCTACGAGCAGTACTTC. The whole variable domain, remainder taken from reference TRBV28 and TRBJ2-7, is DVKVTQSSRYLVKRTGEKVFLECVQDMDHENMFWYRQDPGLGLRLIYFSYDVKMKEKGDIPEGYSVSREKKERFSLILESASTNQTSMYLCASIPSTGSSYEQYFGPGTRLTVT.

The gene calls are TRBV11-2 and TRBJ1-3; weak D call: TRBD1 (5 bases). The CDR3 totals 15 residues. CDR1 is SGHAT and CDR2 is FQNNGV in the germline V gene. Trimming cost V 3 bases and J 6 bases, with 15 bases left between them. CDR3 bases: TGTGCCAGCAGCTTTCAGGGCTGGGGGGAAAACACCATATATTTT. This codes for CASSFQGWGENTIYF. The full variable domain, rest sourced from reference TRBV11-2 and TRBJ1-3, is EAGVAQSPRYKIIEKRQSVAFWCNPISGHATLYWYQQILGQGPKLLIQFQNNGVVDDSQLPKDRFSAERLKGVDSTLKIQPAKLEDSAVYLCASSFQGWGENTIYFGEGSWLTVV.

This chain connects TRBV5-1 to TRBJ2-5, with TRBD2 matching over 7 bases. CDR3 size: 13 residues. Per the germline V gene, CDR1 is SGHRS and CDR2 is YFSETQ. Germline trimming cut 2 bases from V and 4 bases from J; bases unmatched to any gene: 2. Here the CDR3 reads CASSLTSAETQYF. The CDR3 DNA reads TGCGCCAGCAGCTTAACTAGCGCAGAGACCCAGTACTTC.

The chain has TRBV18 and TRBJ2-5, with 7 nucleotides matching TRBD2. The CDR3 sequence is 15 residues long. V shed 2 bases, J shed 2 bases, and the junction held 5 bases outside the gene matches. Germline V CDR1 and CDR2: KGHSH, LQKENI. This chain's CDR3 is CASSPSLAEQETQYF. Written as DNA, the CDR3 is TGTGCCAGCTCACCATCCCTAGCGGAACAAGAGACCCAGTACTTC.

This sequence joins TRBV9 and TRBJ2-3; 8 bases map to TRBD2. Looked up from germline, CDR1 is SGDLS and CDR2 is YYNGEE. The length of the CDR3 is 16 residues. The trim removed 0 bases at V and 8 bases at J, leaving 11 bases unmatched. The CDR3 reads CASSVDGGALMGTQYF. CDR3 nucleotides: TGTGCCAGCAGCGTAGACGGGGGGGCCTTAATGGGTACGCAGTATTTT.

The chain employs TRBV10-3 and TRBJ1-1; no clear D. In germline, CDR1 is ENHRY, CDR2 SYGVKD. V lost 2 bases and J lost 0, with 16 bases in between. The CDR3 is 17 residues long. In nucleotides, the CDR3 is TGTGCCATCAGTGAGCCGGGTCGAGGACTGCTGAACACTGAAGCTTTCTTT. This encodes CAISEPGRGLLNTEAFF.

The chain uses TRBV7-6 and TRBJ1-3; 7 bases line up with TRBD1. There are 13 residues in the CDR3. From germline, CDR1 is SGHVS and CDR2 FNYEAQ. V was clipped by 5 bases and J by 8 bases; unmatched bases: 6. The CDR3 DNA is TGTGCCAGCAGCCTTCGACAGGGAGACACCATATATTTT. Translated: CASSLRQGDTIYF.

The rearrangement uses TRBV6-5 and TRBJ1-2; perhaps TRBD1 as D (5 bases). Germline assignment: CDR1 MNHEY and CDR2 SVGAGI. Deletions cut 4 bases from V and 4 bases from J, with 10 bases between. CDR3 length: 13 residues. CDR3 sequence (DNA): TGTGCCAGCAGTTCAGGGTCCCTCTATGGCTACACCTTC. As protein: CASSSGSLYGYTF.

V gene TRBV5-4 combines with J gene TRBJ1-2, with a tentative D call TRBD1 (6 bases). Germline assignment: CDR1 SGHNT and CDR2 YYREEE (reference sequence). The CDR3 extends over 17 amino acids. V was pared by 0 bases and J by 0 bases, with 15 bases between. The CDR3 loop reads CASSLARGQSANYGYTF. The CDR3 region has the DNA TGTGCCAGCAGCTTGGCCAGAGGACAGTCAGCTAACTATGGCTACACCTTC.

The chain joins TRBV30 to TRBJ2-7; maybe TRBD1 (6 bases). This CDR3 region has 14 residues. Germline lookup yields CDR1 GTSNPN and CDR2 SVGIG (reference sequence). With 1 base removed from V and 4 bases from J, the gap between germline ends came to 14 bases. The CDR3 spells CAWSASTGPYEQYF. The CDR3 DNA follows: TGTGCCTGGAGTGCCTCGACAGGCCCGTACGAGCAGTACTTC.

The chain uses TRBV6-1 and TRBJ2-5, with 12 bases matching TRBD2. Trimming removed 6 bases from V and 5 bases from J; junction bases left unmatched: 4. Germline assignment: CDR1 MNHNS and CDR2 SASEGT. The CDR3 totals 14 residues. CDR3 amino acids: CASRTSGSMETQYF. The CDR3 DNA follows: TGTGCCAGCAGGACTAGCGGGAGTATGGAGACCCAGTACTTC.

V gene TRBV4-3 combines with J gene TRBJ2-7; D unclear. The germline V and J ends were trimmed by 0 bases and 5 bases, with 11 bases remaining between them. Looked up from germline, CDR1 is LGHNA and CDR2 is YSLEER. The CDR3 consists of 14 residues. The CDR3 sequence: CASSQEKGWHEQYF. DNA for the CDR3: TGCGCCAGCAGCCAAGAGAAGGGTTGGCACGAGCAGTACTTC.